Listed below are T cell receptor beta chains from one sample, sequenced in a study of T cell clones after liver transplantation. Only in-frame clones appear in the TCRdb table, and some are missing; sequencing was by immunoSEQ multiplex PCR. The repertoire has more than 95,000 clones, about 81% of them found once; the top ten carry 0.8% to 1%. The input for sequencing was CD4+ T cells from blood, taken before liver transplant. The receptor source for this set is a human donor who received a liver transplant. The CDR3 runs from the conserved cysteine through the conserved F or W. Each record gives: CDR3 length, V gene, J gene, clone size, D gene, CDR3 protein, CDR3 DNA. D genes are given only for firm matches. Where a row states a size, it is once, few, many or the class of an expanded clone; other rows omit it.

17	TRBV30	TRBJ1-5	NA	NA	CAWGIGTSLHSNQPQHF	TGTGCCTGGGGGATCGGGACAAGCCTCCATAGCAATCAGCCCCAGCATTTT
14	TRBV9	TRBJ2-5	NA	NA	CASSDQVVEETQYF	TGTGCCAGCAGCGATCAAGTAGTGGAAGAGACCCAGTACTTC
13	TRBV19	TRBJ2-7	NA	NA	CASSKAGRYEQYF	TGTGCCAGTAGTAAGGCGGGAAGGTACGAGCAGTACTTC
11	TRBV2	TRBJ1-1	few	NA	CASKLNTEAFF	TGTGCCAGCAAACTTAACACTGAAGCTTTCTTT
15	TRBV7-9	TRBJ2-4	NA	TRBD2	CASSLGGGEGDIQYF	TGTGCCAGCAGCTTAGGGGGAGGGGAAGGAGACATTCAGTACTTC
15	TRBV6-1	TRBJ2-4	NA	NA	CASNPDVLAKNIQYF	TGTGCCAGCAATCCCGATGTTCTGGCCAAAAACATTCAGTACTTC
15	TRBV5-8	TRBJ1-2	NA	NA	CASSLAPGRRAGYTF	TGTGCCAGCAGCTTGGCGCCTGGGCGCAGGGCCGGCTACACCTTC
14	TRBV7-9	TRBJ2-7	NA	NA	CASIKGAGGYEQYF	TGTGCCAGCATCAAAGGGGCGGGTGGCTACGAGCAGTACTTC
14	TRBV18	TRBJ2-7	NA	NA	CASSPQDGIHEQYF	TGTGCCAGCTCACCACAGGACGGGATCCACGAGCAGTACTTC
15	TRBV6-1	TRBJ2-1	once	TRBD2	CASGETWTSGHEQFF	TGTGCCAGCGGGGAGACCTGGACTAGCGGCCATGAGCAGTTCTTC
11	TRBV6-5	TRBJ1-3	NA	NA	CASRDGNTIYF	TGTGCCAGCAGGGATGGAAACACCATATATTTT
11	TRBV29-1	TRBJ2-7	NA	NA	CSGGDAYEQYF	TGCAGCGGGGGAGACGCCTACGAGCAGTACTTC
16	TRBV4-1	TRBJ1-3	NA	NA	CASSQLQLLSGNTIYF	TGCGCCAGCAGCCAACTTCAGCTCCTCTCTGGAAACACCATATATTTT
13	TRBV19	TRBJ1-1	NA	NA	CASSRTRNTEAFF	TGTGCCAGTAGTCGTACTAGGAACACTGAAGCTTTCTTT
17	TRBV4-1	TRBJ2-1	few	NA	CASSQVPSATSYNEQFF	TGCGCCAGCAGCCAAGTCCCCTCAGCTACCTCCTACAATGAGCAGTTCTTC
13	TRBV18	TRBJ1-4	NA	NA	CASFPGPGSGLFF	TGTGCCAGCTTCCCCGGACCGGGGTCCGGACTGTTTTTT
16	TRBV4-2	TRBJ2-7	medium-sized	TRBD2	CASSPLAGLADYEQYF	TGTGCCAGCAGCCCGTTAGCGGGACTAGCGGACTACGAGCAGTACTTC
16	TRBV13	TRBJ2-1	NA	NA	CASSPQADPTYNEQFF	TGTGCCAGCAGCCCGCAAGCCGACCCAACCTACAATGAGCAGTTCTTC
13	TRBV2	TRBJ2-4	NA	NA	CASSGGDGNIQYF	TGTGCCAGCAGCGGGGGAGACGGGAACATTCAGTACTTC
16	TRBV29-1	TRBJ1-2	NA	TRBD1	CSVEDGRDRLSYGYTF	TGCAGCGTTGAAGATGGCCGGGACAGGTTATCCTATGGCTACACCTTC
13	TRBV18	TRBJ1-1	once	TRBD1	CASSLDRDLEAFF	TGTGCCAGCTCACTGGACAGGGACCTTGAAGCTTTCTTT
17	TRBV27	TRBJ1-3	NA	NA	CASSPRGLLGPGNTIYF	TGTGCCAGCAGTCCAAGGGGACTTCTGGGGCCAGGAAACACCATATATTTT
21	TRBV4-2	TRBJ2-7	NA	TRBD2	CASSLTVPGLAGGPTGYEQYF	TGTGCCAGCAGCCTAACTGTTCCGGGACTAGCGGGAGGGCCAACGGGTTACGAGCAGTACTTC
18	TRBV5-6	TRBJ1-2	once	TRBD1	CASSLLGAGQGNNYGYTF	TGTGCCAGCAGCTTACTAGGAGCAGGACAGGGTAATAACTATGGCTACACCTTC
15	TRBV4-2	TRBJ1-5	NA	NA	CASSQERGAKQPQHF	TGTGCCAGCAGCCAAGAACGGGGGGCTAAACAGCCCCAGCATTTT
15	TRBV28	TRBJ1-5	NA	TRBD1	CASSLLTGGNQPQHF	TGTGCCAGCAGTCTCCTGACAGGGGGCAATCAGCCCCAGCATTTT
16	TRBV9	TRBJ1-4	NA	NA	CASSPGVGMTNEKLFF	TGTGCCAGCAGCCCCGGGGTGGGTATGACTAATGAAAAACTGTTTTTT
13	TRBV18	TRBJ2-2	NA	NA	CASSPQESGELFF	TGTGCCAGCTCACCTCAGGAGTCCGGGGAGCTGTTTTTT
14	TRBV18	TRBJ2-4	NA	NA	CASSLDRPPSPPHF	TGTGCCAGCTCCCTTGACAGGCCTCCATCCCCTCCACACTTC
13	TRBV13	TRBJ2-7	NA	TRBD2	CASSIGTSPEQYF	TGTGCCAGCAGCATCGGGACTAGCCCCGAGCAGTACTTC
18	TRBV7-9	TRBJ2-5	NA	NA	CASSPGEGEVLRQETQYF	TGTGCCAGCAGCCCAGGGGAGGGCGAGGTGCTTCGGCAAGAGACCCAGTACTTC
15	TRBV5-1	TRBJ2-5	NA	TRBD2	CASSLASGMWETQYF	TGCGCCAGCAGCTTGGCTAGCGGGATGTGGGAGACCCAGTACTTC
16	TRBV4-1	TRBJ2-1	NA	TRBD2	CASSQATSGGGNEQFF	TGCGCCAGCAGCCAAGCTACTAGCGGGGGTGGCAATGAGCAGTTCTTC